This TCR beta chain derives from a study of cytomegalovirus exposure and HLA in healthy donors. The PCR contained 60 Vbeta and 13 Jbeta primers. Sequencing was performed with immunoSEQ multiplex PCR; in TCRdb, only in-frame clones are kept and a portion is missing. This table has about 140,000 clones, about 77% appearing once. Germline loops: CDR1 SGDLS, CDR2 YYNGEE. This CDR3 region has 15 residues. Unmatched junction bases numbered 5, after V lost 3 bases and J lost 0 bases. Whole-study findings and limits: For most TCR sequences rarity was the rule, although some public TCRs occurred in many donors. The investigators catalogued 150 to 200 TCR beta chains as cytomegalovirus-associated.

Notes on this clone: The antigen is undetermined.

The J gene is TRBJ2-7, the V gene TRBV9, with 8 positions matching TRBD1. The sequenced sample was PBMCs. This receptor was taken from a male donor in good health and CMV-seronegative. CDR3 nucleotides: TGTGCCAGCAGCGCAGGACAGGGCAGCTCCTACGAGCAGTACTTC. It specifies CASSAGQGSSYEQYF.